One T cell receptor (beta chain) is described in this entry. It may be a read error: a sequence one base away is much more abundant. This entry belongs to a study of CD8+CD57+ T cells in acquired aplastic anemia. Study information: Isolated CD4+ and CD8+ cells, once sorted, yielded DNA averaging around 3 ug.

Genomic DNA, serving as template, underwent TCR beta VDJ and CDR3 profiling. TCRdb re-called the reads with MiXCR, one entry per CDR3 protein. The table includes about 160,000 distinct CDR3 sequences, 70% to 80% detected once. The CDR3 has 14 amino acids. Germline V gives CDR1 GTSNPN, CDR2 SVGIG (reference sequence). Previously, flow cytometry had revealed CD8+CD57+ cell expansion in the patients chosen for sequencing. The sample comprised sorted CD4+, CD8+, or CD8+CD57+ T cells (not recorded which) from PBMCs. This receptor was taken from a human donor with aplastic anemia. The genes are TRBV30 and TRBJ1-6; no reliable D call. CDR3 protein: CARSEGSYNSPLHF. The CDR3 DNA reads as TGTGCCAGGAGTGAGGGCTCCTATAATTCACCCCTCCACTTT.